This T cell receptor (beta chain) came from a study of shared clonotypes between healthy human individuals (dated by TCRdb to 2020 to 2022). In the study overall: Three men and a couple of women, aged 18 to 49 years, made up the cohort. For each donor, three plates each were used for CD4 naive and CD4 memory, two plates were used for CD8 naive, and one plate was used for CD8 memory. To estimate repertoire size and how much clonotypes are shared between individuals, the study performed deep sequencing of blood TCR repertoires from roughly five healthy adults. Libraries were prepared and TCR repertoires were sequenced by different laboratories using diverse techniques, in order to increase sequencing depth and limit assay-specific biases. Leukapheresis yielded between about 0.85 and 10 billion PBMCs per donor.

As concerns this clone: Its antigen specificity is not known. No much larger clonotype is one base removed from it; base qualities were not supplied.

For the CD8 naive samples, CD45RO-negative cells were positively selected for CCR7, yielding a CD45RA+CCR7+ population from which TemRA cells were excluded. The donors were healthy, HIV-negative adults who had no recently reported acute infections or vaccinations. All donors were Caucasian adults living in Nashville, Tennessee, USA. Blood was collected by leukapheresis, and PBMCs were isolated by Ficoll-Histopaque density gradient centrifugation and then cryopreserved in liquid nitrogen vapor phase. Analytical flow cytometry was used to check the purity and quantity of every magnetically sorted T cell population. From each sorted fraction, genomic DNA was isolated and quantified by UV absorbance on a Nanodrop 2000c. What the research found in general, with its limitations: Estimated clonotype richness was generally larger for naive than for memory subsets. The small number of donors limited the genetic and exposure-history diversity represented. Even with the large sequencing depth, rarefaction of the sorted-subset datasets indicated that sequencing was incomplete. Across a handful of donors, roughly 5.4% of naive CD4, 3% to 4% of naive CD8, about 2.3% of memory CD4, and approximately 0.42% of memory CD8 clonotypes were shared. Clonotypes shared by all four sorted-subset donors showed higher generation probabilities than non-shared clonotypes. Pairwise subsampling indicated that sequencing depth was expected to affect the degree of clonotype sharing among donors. Sampling was restricted to blood, and TCR repertoires in tissue are likely to differ from TCR repertoires in blood.

V lost 10 bases and J lost 3 bases; the stretch between them is 20 bases long. In the germline V gene, CDR1 corresponds to SGHRS and CDR2 to YFSETQ. From cysteine to phenylalanine, the CDR3 is 14 amino acids long. Just CDR3 DNA is preserved here, 42 bases in frame from base 1. TCR CDR3 regions were amplified from genomic DNA by multiplex PCR using the deep immunoSEQ assay. Extracted genomic DNA from each cell subset was spread evenly across all wells of several immunoSEQ 96-well plates, with each plate serving as a replicate. For sorted subsets, each replicate PCR was loaded with 200 ng genomic DNA, equivalent to 30,000 or so T cell genomes. The purified libraries were quantified using a Qubit 3.0 fluorometer, sized with a Bioanalyzer 2100, and then quantified again using the KAPA Library Quantification kit. A separate single-read 150-cycle Illumina NextSeq 550 flow cell was used to sequence each immunoSEQ 96-well plate. Concerning the study's data processing: Because the immunoSEQ output held only junctional sequences and lacked quality scores, the filtering could not match the filtering applied to full-length reads. Sequences were annotated with PyIR, a Python wrapper for IgBLAST v1.9, and V/J genes and CDR3 were assigned using IMGT germline references. Any read was removed if the V/J assignment was weak (E-value above 1e-6), the CDR3 was missing, or the read contained stop codons, out-of-frame junctions, or ambiguous translated residues. V3J clonotypes were defined as sequences sharing an identical inferred V gene, J gene, and CDR3 amino acid sequence. Percentage overlap between repertoires was computed as shared unique clonotypes divided by the size of the smaller repertoire. Richness of each repertoire was evaluated using RTK rarefaction, the Chao1 estimator, and Recon v2.1 estimates of unobserved clonotypes. For all TCRbeta clonotypes obtained by the gDNA method from a few donors, generation probabilities were computed with OLGA. The table comes from immuneACCESS by way of TCRdb, which keeps in-frame sequences with V and J called. Part of the clones is missing from these tables; in studies checked, under half for an unresolved V gene and the rest for unknown reasons. That table is the source of V, J and clone size, and D and trimming were worked out from the DNA. The sample contains millions of clones, about 95% of them found a single time. The ten largest make up approximately 1.2% of the sample.

The rearranged chain carries TRBV5-1 and TRBJ2-7; perhaps TRBD2 is the D gene, with 6 bases matching. Sequencing was carried out using naive CD8+ T cells sorted from blood. The cell subset or site label here, explained by the study, means: CD45RA+CCR7+. The receptor comes from a young man in good health. Here the CDR3 is given as CALPSGEINYEQYF. The nucleotide sequence reads as follows: TGCGCCTTACCTTCGGGAGAGATCAACTACGAGCAGTACTTC.